A selection of T cell receptor beta chains follows, all from one sample in a study of long-term antiretroviral therapy in people with HIV. The assay was immunoSEQ multiplex PCR, and TCRdb's table has in-frame clones only and misses some. The sample holds over 15,000 clones, about 80% seen once. The sequencing used unsorted PBMCs, collected 1.5 years before starting antiretroviral therapy. Source of these receptors: a woman aged 45-65 years with HIV. Each CDR3 is given with its conserved first and last residue. Fields, in order: clone size, J gene, D gene, V gene, CDR3 DNA, CDR3 protein. The D gene is left open where the match is weak. Not all rows give a size; the values are once, few, many and, for expanded clones, a class.

clone_size: once
j_call: TRBJ2-5
d_call: TRBD1
v_call: TRBV11-2
cdr3_nt: TGTGCCAGCAGTCCTAAGTTGGGGACAGGGTTACAAGAGACCCAGTACTTC
cdr3_aa: CASSPKLGTGLQETQYF

clone_size: .
j_call: TRBJ1-2
d_call: TRBD1
v_call: TRBV29-1
cdr3_nt: TGCAGCGTTGAAGATCCCAGGACAGGGGCAACTAACTATGGCTACACCTTC
cdr3_aa: CSVEDPRTGATNYGYTF

clone_size: .
j_call: TRBJ2-3
d_call: TRBD2
v_call: TRBV5-1
cdr3_nt: TGCGCCAGCAGCCCGGGCGGAGCGGGGGGAAGGACAGATACGCAGTATTTT
cdr3_aa: CASSPGGAGGRTDTQYF

clone_size: .
j_call: TRBJ1-2
d_call: .
v_call: TRBV5-5
cdr3_nt: TGTGCCAGCAGCCCTCATCCGGGGGAATCGGGCTACACCTTC
cdr3_aa: CASSPHPGESGYTF

clone_size: .
j_call: TRBJ2-2
d_call: .
v_call: TRBV7-3
cdr3_nt: TGTGCCAGCAGCGCAACCGGGGGCAACACCGGGGAGCTGTTTTTT
cdr3_aa: CASSATGGNTGELFF

clone_size: .
j_call: TRBJ2-3
d_call: .
v_call: TRBV18
cdr3_nt: TGTGCCAGCTCACCATCAACAGATACGCAGTATTTT
cdr3_aa: CASSPSTDTQYF

clone_size: .
j_call: TRBJ1-1
d_call: .
v_call: TRBV13
cdr3_nt: TGTGCCAGTATGGCTACAATACAGGGTTTCTCTGAAGCTTTCTTT
cdr3_aa: CASMATIQGFSEAFF

clone_size: .
j_call: TRBJ2-3
d_call: TRBD2
v_call: TRBV4-2
cdr3_nt: TGTGCCAGCAGCAGTCTAGGACTAGCTAGAAGCACAGATACGCAGTATTTT
cdr3_aa: CASSSLGLARSTDTQYF

clone_size: few
j_call: TRBJ1-5
d_call: .
v_call: TRBV30
cdr3_nt: TGTGCCTGGAGTGGCGGGTCGGGCGATCAGCCCCAGCATTTT
cdr3_aa: CAWSGGSGDQPQHF

clone_size: .
j_call: TRBJ1-5
d_call: TRBD1
v_call: TRBV23-1
cdr3_nt: TGCGCCAGCAGTCAAGGGACAGGTCAGCCCCAGCATTTT
cdr3_aa: CASSQGTGQPQHF

clone_size: .
j_call: TRBJ1-3
d_call: .
v_call: TRBV7-3
cdr3_nt: TGTGCCAGGCCACAGTATCCCTCTGGAAACACCATATATTTT
cdr3_aa: CARPQYPSGNTIYF

clone_size: .
j_call: TRBJ1-4
d_call: .
v_call: TRBV19
cdr3_nt: TGTGCCAGTAGTCCGTGGGGAGGACCCCCAACTAATGAAAAACTGTTTTTT
cdr3_aa: CASSPWGGPPTNEKLFF

clone_size: few
j_call: TRBJ1-6
d_call: TRBD1
v_call: TRBV2
cdr3_nt: TGTGCCACGCGGACAGGGGCTAATTCACCCCTCCACTTT
cdr3_aa: CATRTGANSPLHF

clone_size: .
j_call: TRBJ2-3
d_call: TRBD2
v_call: TRBV30
cdr3_nt: TGTGCCTGGAGACCCCTAGCGGGGGCTCGGGATACGCAGTATTTT
cdr3_aa: CAWRPLAGARDTQYF

clone_size: .
j_call: TRBJ2-7
d_call: .
v_call: TRBV19
cdr3_nt: TGTGCCAGTAGTATACTGGTTGGCCAAACTAGCGAGCAGTACTTC
cdr3_aa: CASSILVGQTSEQYF

clone_size: .
j_call: TRBJ2-1
d_call: .
v_call: TRBV12-5
cdr3_nt: TGTGCTAGTGGTCCTACTTCTCCACCTACAAACTACAATGAGCAGTTCTTC
cdr3_aa: CASGPTSPPTNYNEQFF

clone_size: .
j_call: TRBJ1-1
d_call: .
v_call: TRBV19
cdr3_nt: TGTGCCAGTAGTATAGGGCAGGAAGCTTTCTTT
cdr3_aa: CASSIGQEAFF

clone_size: once
j_call: TRBJ1-2
d_call: .
v_call: TRBV5-1
cdr3_nt: TGCGCCAGCAGCGCGGGGGAGACTGCATACTATGGCTACACCTTC
cdr3_aa: CASSAGETAYYGYTF

clone_size: .
j_call: TRBJ2-7
d_call: .
v_call: TRBV11-1
cdr3_nt: TGTGCCAGCAGCTTATCACAGCCCTACGAGCAGTACTTC
cdr3_aa: CASSLSQPYEQYF

clone_size: .
j_call: TRBJ1-1
d_call: .
v_call: TRBV5-1
cdr3_nt: TGCGCCAGCAGCGGGAGAGGGGTGAACACTGAAGCTTTCTTT
cdr3_aa: CASSGRGVNTEAFF

clone_size: few
j_call: TRBJ2-5
d_call: .
v_call: TRBV9
cdr3_nt: TGTGCCAGCAGCGTAGGGATCCACCCCTTCAAAGAGACCCAGTACTTC
cdr3_aa: CASSVGIHPFKETQYF

clone_size: few
j_call: TRBJ2-7
d_call: TRBD1
v_call: TRBV27
cdr3_nt: TGTGCCAGCAGCCGGGACAGGAATTCCTACGAGCAGTACTTC
cdr3_aa: CASSRDRNSYEQYF

clone_size: .
j_call: TRBJ2-7
d_call: .
v_call: TRBV7-2
cdr3_nt: TGTGCCAGCAGCTTAGGGGCAGGCTCCTACGAGCAGTACTTC
cdr3_aa: CASSLGAGSYEQYF

clone_size: .
j_call: TRBJ2-2
d_call: .
v_call: TRBV6-5
cdr3_nt: TGTGCCAGCAGTCGGGACCCCTCGAACACCGGGGAGCTGTTTTTT
cdr3_aa: CASSRDPSNTGELFF

clone_size: once
j_call: TRBJ1-1
d_call: .
v_call: TRBV6-5
cdr3_nt: TGTGCCAGCAGTTCGCGGGGGACTGAAGCTTTCTTT
cdr3_aa: CASSSRGTEAFF

clone_size: .
j_call: TRBJ2-3
d_call: TRBD2
v_call: TRBV5-1
cdr3_nt: TGCGCCAGCAGCTTGTTGGCTAGCGGGGGGCTAGATACGCAGTATTTT
cdr3_aa: CASSLLASGGLDTQYF

clone_size: .
j_call: TRBJ1-5
d_call: TRBD1
v_call: TRBV6-1
cdr3_nt: TGTGCCAGCAGTGGCCCCCTCGGACAGGGTAGTGGGGTAGGGGTGCAGCCCCAGCATTTT
cdr3_aa: CASSGPLGQGSGVGVQPQHF

clone_size: .
j_call: TRBJ1-6
d_call: TRBD1
v_call: TRBV5-6
cdr3_nt: TGTGCCAGCAGCTGGGGAACAGGGGGCGAGGCACCCCTCCACTTT
cdr3_aa: CASSWGTGGEAPLHF

clone_size: .
j_call: TRBJ2-3
d_call: TRBD1
v_call: TRBV11-2
cdr3_nt: TGTGCCAGCAGCCGGGACAGGGGAGGCACAGATACGCAGTATTTT
cdr3_aa: CASSRDRGGTDTQYF

clone_size: .
j_call: TRBJ2-3
d_call: .
v_call: TRBV5-5
cdr3_nt: TGTGCCAGCAGCTTGTATGGGGATACGCAGTATTTT
cdr3_aa: CASSLYGDTQYF

clone_size: .
j_call: TRBJ2-3
d_call: TRBD1
v_call: TRBV4-1
cdr3_nt: TGCGCCAGCAGCCCTGGACAGGGGATCACAGATACGCAGTATTTT
cdr3_aa: CASSPGQGITDTQYF

clone_size: .
j_call: TRBJ1-2
d_call: .
v_call: TRBV29-1
cdr3_nt: TGCAGCGTTCCCACCCGCGCGGGCCTCAACTATGGCTACACCTTC
cdr3_aa: CSVPTRAGLNYGYTF

clone_size: .
j_call: TRBJ1-1
d_call: TRBD1
v_call: TRBV19
cdr3_nt: TGTGCCAGCCGCCCAGGGGGAAACACTGAAGCTTTCTTT
cdr3_aa: CASRPGGNTEAFF

clone_size: .
j_call: TRBJ2-3
d_call: .
v_call: TRBV19
cdr3_nt: TGTGCCAGTAGTATGCGGCCGGCAGATACGCAGTATTTT
cdr3_aa: CASSMRPADTQYF

clone_size: .
j_call: TRBJ2-1
d_call: .
v_call: TRBV13
cdr3_nt: TGTGCCAGCAGCTTAGGCCTAGCTATTTCCTACAATGAGCAGTTCTTC
cdr3_aa: CASSLGLAISYNEQFF

clone_size: .
j_call: TRBJ1-1
d_call: .
v_call: TRBV29-1
cdr3_nt: TGCAGCGTGGGCATGAACACTGAAGCTTTCTTT
cdr3_aa: CSVGMNTEAFF

clone_size: once
j_call: TRBJ2-3
d_call: TRBD1
v_call: TRBV11-2
cdr3_nt: TGTGCCAGCAGCCCCCGAGGACAGGGGCGTCTTTCTAGCACAGATACGCAGTATTTT
cdr3_aa: CASSPRGQGRLSSTDTQYF

clone_size: .
j_call: TRBJ1-2
d_call: .
v_call: TRBV6-1
cdr3_nt: TGTGCCAGCAGTGAACAGGGCTACGGCTACACCTTC
cdr3_aa: CASSEQGYGYTF

clone_size: .
j_call: TRBJ1-1
d_call: .
v_call: TRBV14
cdr3_nt: TGTGCCAGCAGCCAAGATATGAACACTGAAGCTTTCTTT
cdr3_aa: CASSQDMNTEAFF

clone_size: once
j_call: TRBJ2-3
d_call: .
v_call: TRBV25-1
cdr3_nt: TGTGCCAGCAGTCCGATGGGCACAGATACGCAGTATTTT
cdr3_aa: CASSPMGTDTQYF

clone_size: few
j_call: TRBJ1-6
d_call: .
v_call: TRBV30
cdr3_nt: TGTGCCTGGAGTCGGGGGGCCGGTTCACCCCTCCACTTT
cdr3_aa: CAWSRGAGSPLHF

clone_size: few
j_call: TRBJ2-7
d_call: .
v_call: TRBV4-1
cdr3_nt: TGCGCCAGCAGCCTGGGGGAGAGCTACGAGCAGTACTTC
cdr3_aa: CASSLGESYEQYF

clone_size: .
j_call: TRBJ2-1
d_call: TRBD2
v_call: TRBV19
cdr3_nt: TGTGCCAGTAGTAGGGGAGGGAATAGGGATGAGCAGTTCTTC
cdr3_aa: CASSRGGNRDEQFF

clone_size: .
j_call: TRBJ1-3
d_call: .
v_call: TRBV2
cdr3_nt: TGTGCCAGCACCCTAGAGGGGCTAGTGGGTGGAAACACCATATATTTT
cdr3_aa: CASTLEGLVGGNTIYF

clone_size: .
j_call: TRBJ1-1
d_call: TRBD1
v_call: TRBV6-5
cdr3_nt: TGTGCCAGCAATAAACAGGGGTCCACTGAAGCTTTCTTT
cdr3_aa: CASNKQGSTEAFF

clone_size: once
j_call: TRBJ2-3
d_call: TRBD2
v_call: TRBV12-5
cdr3_nt: TGTGCTAGTGGTTTGGGACTAGCGGGGCCCACAGATACGCAGTATTTT
cdr3_aa: CASGLGLAGPTDTQYF

clone_size: few
j_call: TRBJ1-4
d_call: .
v_call: TRBV9
cdr3_nt: TGTGCCAGCAGCGTAGCACTGAAAAATGAAAAACTGTTTTTT
cdr3_aa: CASSVALKNEKLFF

clone_size: .
j_call: TRBJ2-1
d_call: TRBD2
v_call: TRBV28
cdr3_nt: TGTGCCAGCAGTCCCGGACTGCTGGGACTAGCGGGGCGTTACAATGAGCAGTTCTTC
cdr3_aa: CASSPGLLGLAGRYNEQFF

clone_size: medium-sized
j_call: TRBJ1-1
d_call: .
v_call: TRBV2
cdr3_nt: TGTGCCAGCACCCGATCGAACACTGAAGCTTTCTTT
cdr3_aa: CASTRSNTEAFF

clone_size: .
j_call: TRBJ2-3
d_call: .
v_call: TRBV7-9
cdr3_nt: TGTGCCAGCAGCCCCGGAGTGGGGTCCACAGATACGCAGTATTTT
cdr3_aa: CASSPGVGSTDTQYF

clone_size: .
j_call: TRBJ1-2
d_call: TRBD1
v_call: TRBV29-1
cdr3_nt: TGCAGCGTTGAAGGGACAGGGGGTCGGGGCTACACCTTC
cdr3_aa: CSVEGTGGRGYTF